This TCR beta chain came from a study of early T cells in non-severe SARS-CoV-2 infection (dated by TCRdb to the early 2020s). Some background on the complete study: Bulk RNA from unsorted whole blood was used for TCR sequencing, so alpha and beta chains could not be paired. Summary of the overall study and its limitations: VDJdb matching was skewed toward anti-spike CD8 responses and likely underestimated virus-specific expansions by missing private and CD4 specificities.

A case-control design nested within a healthcare worker cohort in London, UK, was used, with weekly nasopharyngeal swab PCR tests and blood sampling performed. Healthcare workers were enrolled in the week of the UK lockdown, from 23 to 31 March 2020, and were followed every week for up to roughly 16 weeks. Libraries were built with 5' RACE. TCRdb lists the instrument as NextSeq 500. In the TCR library protocol, unique molecular identifiers were attached to individual cDNA molecules to correct for PCR bias and sequencing error. Sequencing covered both TCR alpha and beta chains, and within each sample the abundances of alpha and beta sequences were tightly co-correlated. On the authors' methods: Decombinator V4 was used to perform V gene, J gene and CDR3 annotation of TCR sequences. TCRs were defined as expanded if a significant change between any two time points was detected under a Poisson model with p below 0.0001. TCR abundances were normalised to the total number of TCRs sequenced in each sample and reported as counts per million. MAIT TCRs were defined by TRAV1-2 paired with TRAJ12, TRAJ20 or TRAJ33, and iNKT TCRs by TRAV10 paired with TRAJ18. VDJdb, accessed 1 November 2021, was searched for CMV, EBV and SARS-CoV-2 annotated TCRs, with TCRs annotated for multiple antigens excluded. Clones were called with MiXCR by TCRdb after fastp trimmed the public reads at Q25, and only in-frame beta chains were retained. Under each unique CDR3 protein, matching rows form one entry showing the most common genes and DNA. The V and J calls reflect TCRdb's pipeline rather than the authors' work. In all, the sample holds about 36,000 distinct CDR3 sequences, and approximately 10% of those were seen once. The biggest ten clones account for around 10% of the sample.

There are many counts of this clonotype. The target of this receptor is not known. Base-call qualities are not available, and no considerably larger clone is one nucleotide away. Deletion took 2 bases off V and 3 bases off J, with a span of 7 bases between the germline ends. The CDR3 contains 13 residues, cysteine and phenylalanine counted. The kept DNA is CDR3 alone, 39 bases in frame from the first base. The material sequenced was whole blood. This TCR derives from an adult who was a healthcare worker with PCR-confirmed SARS-CoV-2 infection or an uninfected control (not recorded which). The chain joins TRBV23-1 to TRBJ1-1; the D gene remains uncertain. TRBV23-1 is annotated as an ORF whose role is uncertain. The DNA is as follows: TGCGCCAGCAGTCAAGCCGGGGACACTGAAGCTTTCTTT. This yields the protein CASSQAGDTEAFF.